A selection of T cell receptor beta chains follows, all from one sample in a study of blood T cell repertoires in COVID-19. The protocol was immunoSEQ multiplex PCR, while the TCRdb copy is restricted to in-frame clones and leaves out a portion. The sample holds about 260,000 clones, roughly 88% seen once. Sequencing input: PBMCs or T cells enriched from blood (not recorded which). These receptors were collected from a woman aged 50 to 65 who had recovered from COVID-19. CDR3s include the opening cysteine and the closing phenylalanine or tryptophan. D genes are given only for firm matches. Size values are once, few and many counts, or a class for expanded clones, and some rows have none.

abundance	v_gene	j_gene	d_gene	CDR3aa	CDR3nt
few	TRBV28	TRBJ1-1	TRBD1	CASSPLTGPTEAFF	TGTGCCAGCAGCCCACTGACAGGGCCCACTGAAGCTTTCTTT
NA	TRBV10-3	TRBJ2-1	NA	CATEAGAGGNEQFF	TGTGCCACTGAGGCGGGGGCCGGGGGGAATGAGCAGTTCTTC
NA	TRBV27	TRBJ1-6	NA	CASSPRSGNSPLHF	TGTGCCAGCAGTCCCCGGAGTGGGAATTCACCCCTCCACTTT
NA	TRBV7-2	TRBJ1-5	NA	CASSRRGYSNQPQHF	TGTGCCAGCAGCCGCAGGGGTTATAGCAATCAGCCCCAGCATTTT
NA	TRBV6-5	TRBJ2-6	NA	CASSLGSSGANVLTF	TGTGCCAGCAGTCTGGGGAGCTCTGGGGCCAACGTCCTGACTTTC
few	TRBV2	TRBJ2-2	NA	CASSDRLPGSIGELFF	TGTGCCAGCAGTGACAGGCTACCCGGGAGCATCGGGGAGCTGTTTTTT
NA	TRBV5-8	TRBJ1-2	TRBD1	CASSRVKGQGYGYTF	TGTGCCAGCAGCCGAGTAAAGGGACAGGGCTATGGCTACACCTTC
few	TRBV5-5	TRBJ2-5	TRBD1	CASSGTGGGETQYF	TGTGCCAGCAGCGGAACAGGGGGCGGAGAGACCCAGTACTTC
NA	TRBV27	TRBJ1-2	NA	CASGSPDSPTFNYGYTF	TGTGCCAGCGGCTCGCCCGACAGTCCTACATTTAACTATGGCTACACCTTC
NA	TRBV6-6	TRBJ1-6	NA	CASTDWADNSPLHF	TGTGCCAGCACGGACTGGGCGGATAATTCACCCCTCCACTTT
NA	TRBV7-2	TRBJ1-1	NA	CASSLFGPGVGEAFF	TGTGCCAGCAGCTTATTCGGCCCGGGGGTAGGGGAAGCTTTCTTT
NA	TRBV5-1	TRBJ1-6	TRBD1	CASSVGQGNSPLHF	TGCGCCAGCAGCGTCGGACAGGGGAATTCACCCCTCCACTTT
NA	TRBV7-2	TRBJ1-3	NA	CASSLATGQIDTIYF	TGTGCCAGCAGCTTAGCTACAGGGCAGATAGACACCATATATTTT
NA	TRBV5-1	TRBJ2-6	TRBD2	CASSSTGTSGSGANVLTF	TGCGCCAGCAGCTCGACCGGGACTAGCGGCTCTGGGGCCAACGTCCTGACTTTC
few	TRBV7-2	TRBJ1-2	NA	CASSLGPSLNYGYTF	TGTGCCAGCAGCTTAGGCCCCAGTCTTAACTATGGCTACACCTTC
NA	TRBV4-3	TRBJ1-1	NA	CASSQENIRGAPVTEAFF	TGCGCCAGCAGCCAAGAAAATATCAGGGGTGCTCCGGTCACTGAAGCTTTCTTT
NA	TRBV6-2/TRBV6-3	TRBJ2-2	NA	CASSLAESLTGELFF	TGTGCCAGCAGTTTAGCGGAGTCCCTTACCGGGGAGCTGTTTTTT
NA	TRBV13	TRBJ1-1	NA	CASSPGGGVTEAFF	TGTGCCAGCAGCCCCGGCGGAGGGGTCACTGAAGCTTTCTTT
NA	TRBV5-1	TRBJ2-3	NA	CASRPGSSTDTQYF	TGCGCCAGCAGACCAGGAAGTAGCACAGATACGCAGTATTTT
NA	TRBV12-3/TRBV12-4	TRBJ1-1	NA	CASSLSDTEAFF	TGTGCCAGCAGTTTGTCGGACACTGAAGCTTTCTTT
few	TRBV30	TRBJ1-1	NA	CAWTVNTEAFF	TGTGCCTGGACGGTGAACACTGAAGCTTTCTTT
NA	TRBV4-1	TRBJ1-5	TRBD1	CASSQTSGQGHQPQHF	TGCGCCAGCAGCCAAACCTCGGGACAGGGACATCAGCCCCAGCATTTT
few	TRBV4-1	TRBJ1-1	NA	CASSQEPTGTEAFF	TGCGCCAGCAGCCAAGAGCCCACCGGCACTGAAGCTTTCTTT
NA	TRBV23-1	TRBJ2-3	NA	CASSQSPSAGMEWDTQYF	TGCGCCAGCAGTCAATCGCCCTCGGCAGGGATGGAATGGGATACGCAGTATTTT
NA	TRBV14	TRBJ1-2	NA	CASSQDLFRGYTF	TGTGCCAGCAGCCAAGATCTTTTCAGGGGCTACACCTTC
NA	TRBV30	TRBJ1-2	NA	CAGEKSYGYTF	TGTGCCGGGGAGAAGTCTTATGGCTACACCTTC
NA	TRBV18	TRBJ1-4	NA	CASSPDSGWSVVEKLFF	TGTGCCAGCTCACCCGATTCGGGGTGGAGTGTGGTTGAAAAACTGTTTTTT
NA	TRBV6-5	TRBJ1-2	NA	CASSWGRPNYGYTF	TGTGCCAGCAGTTGGGGCAGACCTAACTATGGCTACACCTTC
NA	TRBV6-6	TRBJ1-5	NA	CASSPTDNQPQHF	TGTGCCAGCAGCCCGACAGACAATCAGCCCCAGCATTTT
NA	TRBV7-9	TRBJ2-7	TRBD2	CASSQAAGGPYEQYF	TGTGCCAGCAGCCAAGCAGCGGGGGGGCCTTACGAGCAGTACTTC
NA	TRBV29-1	TRBJ2-7	NA	CSVADSHSSYEQYF	TGCAGCGTCGCCGACAGCCACAGCTCCTACGAGCAGTACTTC
NA	TRBV18	TRBJ1-6	NA	CASSREEGYSPLHF	TGTGCCAGCTCACGCGAGGAGGGGTACTCACCCCTCCACTTT
NA	TRBV27	TRBJ1-2	NA	CASSLTGSYGYTF	TGTGCCAGCAGTTTAACAGGGTCCTATGGCTACACCTTC
NA	TRBV19	TRBJ1-6	NA	CASSISPGSPLHF	TGTGCCAGTAGTATATCACCCGGTTCACCCCTCCACTTT
NA	TRBV6-5	TRBJ2-5	TRBD2	CASKGLAAQETQYF	TGTGCCAGCAAGGGACTAGCGGCACAAGAGACCCAGTACTTC
NA	TRBV29-1	TRBJ1-5	NA	CSVGGSNQPQHF	TGCAGCGTTGGCGGTAGCAATCAGCCCCAGCATTTT
NA	TRBV2	TRBJ2-5	NA	CASSGGIQETQYF	TGTGCCAGCAGTGGAGGGATCCAAGAGACCCAGTACTTC
few	TRBV9	TRBJ1-4	NA	CASSAFNEKLFF	TGTGCCAGCAGCGCGTTTAATGAAAAACTGTTTTTT
few	TRBV4-1	TRBJ2-2	NA	CASSHYTGELFF	TGCGCCAGCAGCCACTACACCGGGGAGCTGTTTTTT
NA	TRBV28	TRBJ1-3	NA	CASRVSNRGNTIYF	TGTGCCAGCAGGGTATCGAACAGGGGAAACACCATATATTTT
NA	TRBV24-1	TRBJ2-5	TRBD2	CATSERASGAYQETQYF	TGTGCCACCAGTGAACGGGCTAGCGGAGCGTACCAAGAGACCCAGTACTTC
NA	TRBV6-2/TRBV6-3	TRBJ2-7	TRBD1	CASSAPGQGIGEQYF	TGTGCCAGCAGTGCCCCGGGACAGGGAATAGGCGAGCAGTACTTC
NA	TRBV13	TRBJ1-1	TRBD1	CASSFGDRMNTEAFF	TGTGCCAGCAGCTTCGGGGACAGGATGAACACTGAAGCTTTCTTT
NA	TRBV18	TRBJ1-3	TRBD1	CASSQGQGAGNTIYF	TGTGCCAGCTCACAGGGACAGGGTGCTGGAAACACCATATATTTT